The 15 T cell receptor beta chains given below trace back to one sample, sequenced in a study of identifying expanded T cells in peripheral blood. Using immunoSEQ multiplex PCR, the repertoire was profiled, and TCRdb retains in-frame clones only, with some absent. The table records approximately 97,000 clones, around 88% of them present only once. The sample comprised blood. Source of these receptors: a person aged 18 to 70 in good health.

This chain joins TRBV19 and TRBJ2-2, with 9 bases aligning to TRBD1. The CDR3 length is 14 residues. Germline assignment: CDR1 LNHDA and CDR2 SQIVND (reference sequence). V trimming: 8 bases; J trimming: 8 bases; junction bases outside the gene matches: 9. The CDR3 DNA is TGTGCCAGTGAGAGGACAGGGGTCAGTGGGGAGCTGTTTTTT. It yields the protein CASERTGVSGELFF.

This rearrangement joins TRBV10-3 to TRBJ2-1; 13 bases align to TRBD2. Losses at the gene ends were 11 bases for V and 5 bases for J; bases not matched to a gene: 6. This CDR3 spans 14 amino acids. CDR1 is ENHRY and CDR2 is SYGVKD in the germline V gene. This CDR3 reads CAVQGLAGNNEQFF. The DNA of the CDR3 is TGTGCCGTACAGGGACTAGCGGGGAACAATGAGCAGTTCTTC.

The chain uses TRBV7-3 and TRBJ2-1; 8 bases match TRBD1. Per the germline V gene, CDR1 is SGHTA and CDR2 is FQGTGA. The CDR3 is made up of 15 amino acids. With V trimmed by 4 bases and J by 9 bases, 11 bases remained unmatched. The CDR3: CASSSTGDPKSEQFF. The CDR3 DNA reads TGTGCCAGCAGCTCGACAGGGGATCCGAAAAGTGAGCAGTTCTTC.

CDR3 region: CSAGPGETQYF. CDR3 bases: TGCAGTGCGGGGCCGGGGGAGACCCAGTACTTC. The chain has TRBV20-1 and TRBJ2-5; D tentatively reads TRBD1 or TRBD2 (5 bases each). The CDR3 is 11 amino acids. Germline V gene lookup returns CDR1 DFQATT and CDR2 SNEGSKA (reference sequence). Between the trimmed V and J ends, which lost 6 bases and 5 bases, there was a span of 10 bases.

V and J are TRBV28 and TRBJ2-7; D ambiguous. CDR3 length equals 11 residues. CDR1 and CDR2 (germline): MDHEN, SYDVKM. Trimming cost V 5 bases and J 3 bases, with 5 bases left between them. DNA of the CDR3: TGTGCCAGCAGTGTGCACTACGAGCAGTACTTC. It encodes CASSVHYEQYF. The full variable domain, in which reference TRBV28 and TRBJ2-7 provide the parts outside the CDR3, is DVKVTQSSRYLVKRTGEKVFLECVQDMDHENMFWYRQDPGLGLRLIYFSYDVKMKEKGDIPEGYSVSREKKERFSLILESASTNQTSMYLCASSVHYEQYFGPGTRLTVT.

This chain joins TRBV11-2 and TRBJ2-3; D is uncertain. The CDR3 totals 13 residues. V lost 4 bases and J lost 1, with 6 bases in between. Germline lookup yields CDR1 SGHAT and CDR2 FQNNGV. The CDR3 DNA reads TGTGCCAGCAGCTACTGGCGCACAGATACGCAGTATTTT. This translates into CASSYWRTDTQYF.

In DNA form, the CDR3 reads TGTGCCAGCATCCTCCAGGCGGGTAGAAACACCATATATTTT. Amino acids: CASILQAGRNTIYF. The gene calls are TRBV7-2 and TRBJ1-3; unclear D gene. This CDR3 comprises 14 residues. V lost 7 bases to trimming and J lost 5 bases, with 15 bases between them. CDR1 is SGHTA and CDR2 is FQGNSA in the germline V gene.

The chain is built from TRBV9 and TRBJ2-1, with D possibly TRBD2 on 7 matching bases. The CDR3 spans 14 residues. V lost 4 bases and J 8 bases, leaving 16 bases between the germline ends. CDR1 is SGDLS and CDR2 is YYNGEE in the germline V gene. The CDR3, as DNA: TGTGCCAGCAGCCAGGGGATGGGGAGGGATGAGCAGTTCTTC. Amino acids: CASSQGMGRDEQFF.

This clone was detected only once. The genes are TRBV2 and TRBJ1-3; D might be TRBD1 (6 bases). The CDR3 is 17 amino acids. Looked up from germline, CDR1 is SNHLY and CDR2 is FYNNEI. V was pared by 6 bases and J by 0 bases, with 18 bases between. DNA of the CDR3: TGTGCCAGCAGCCAAGATTCGACAGGACACTCTGGAAACACCATATATTTT. Translated, it gives CASSQDSTGHSGNTIYF. Variable domain in full (rest from reference TRBV2 and TRBJ1-3): EPEVTQTPSHQVTQMGQEVILRCVPISNHLYFYWYRQILGQKVEFLVSFYNNEISEKSEIFDDQFSVERPDGSNFTLKIRSTKLEDSAMYFCASSQDSTGHSGNTIYFGEGSWLTVV.

This clone appeared a single time. This chain links TRBV14 with TRBJ2-2, with D unresolved. The germline V and J ends were trimmed by 4 bases and 4 bases, with 7 bases remaining between them. There are 13 residues in the CDR3. Germline V CDR1 and CDR2: SGHDN, FVKESK. The CDR3 sequence is CASSRGFTGELFF. CDR3 coding DNA: TGTGCCAGCAGCCGCGGATTCACCGGGGAGCTGTTTTTT. Using reference TRBV14 and TRBJ2-2 for the parts outside the CDR3, the full variable domain is EAGVTQFPSHSVIEKGQTVTLRCDPISGHDNLYWYRRVMGKEIKFLLHFVKESKQDESGMPNNRFLAERTGGTYSTLKVQPAELEDSGVYFCASSRGFTGELFFGEGSRLTVL.

The chain joins TRBV15 to TRBJ2-5; D gene unclear. Trimming took 1 base from V and 6 from J, leaving 9 bases between them. Germline loops: CDR1 LNHNV, CDR2 YYDKDF (reference sequence). This CDR3 comprises 13 residues. CDR3 sequence: CATSRGGQKTQYF. The DNA of the CDR3 is TGTGCCACCAGCAGAGGGGGTCAAAAGACCCAGTACTTC.

The chain employs TRBV2 and TRBJ2-1, with TRBD2 identical over 9 bases. CDR3 size: 15 residues. Germline V CDR1 and CDR2: SNHLY, FYNNEI. Trimming cost V 4 bases and J 8 bases; bases outside gene matches: 9. CDR3 nucleotide sequence: TGTGCCAGCAGTGGAGGGCTAGCGGGACTTGATGAGCAGTTCTTC. Protein sequence: CASSGGLAGLDEQFF.

The V and J genes are TRBV7-3 and TRBJ2-1, with a possible D match to TRBD2 (6 bases). Trimming stripped 2 bases from V and 3 bases from J, with 11 bases between. Germline-derived CDR1 and CDR2 are SGHTA and FQGTGA. CDR3 length equals 15 residues. The DNA for the CDR3 is TGTGCCAGCAGCTTAGAAGCGGGTTACTACAATGAGCAGTTCTTC. It yields the protein CASSLEAGYYNEQFF.

The CDR3, as DNA: TGTGCCAGTAAAAAGGGCCCCCAAGAGACCCAGTACTTC. This sequence encodes CASKKGPQETQYF. The chain carries TRBV19 and TRBJ2-5; D is uncertain. The CDR3 is 13 amino acids. The germline V gene has CDR1 LNHDA and CDR2 SQIVND (reference sequence). Trimming took 7 bases from V and 1 from J, leaving 10 bases between them.

The J gene is TRBJ2-5, the V gene TRBV9, with a weak D call TRBD2 (6 bases). The CDR3 has 15 residues. Germline lookup yields CDR1 SGDLS and CDR2 YYNGEE. With 4 bases removed from V and 0 bases from J, the gap between germline ends came to 13 bases. Here the CDR3 DNA reads TGTGCCAGCAGCTGGGGGGACTCGTACCAAGAGACCCAGTACTTC. It yields the protein CASSWGDSYQETQYF.